This record looks at one T cell receptor beta chain sequence and its context. What it binds is unknown. This entry belongs to a study of CD8 T cells in Susac syndrome. Study in general: When blood was collected, patients with Susac syndrome were therapy-naive, were taking corticosteroids, or were receiving intravenous immunoglobulin alone.

Study-level points and caveats: Within total CD8+ repertoires, under 20 Susac-specific public clones were found, and within CD8+ TEMRA repertoires, five.

This CDR3 is 13 amino acids long. V lost 4 bases, J lost 3 bases, and 10 bases lay in between. Germline CDR1 and CDR2: SGHDT and YYEEEE. With random hexamers, reverse transcription was performed on roughly 0.5 to 1 ug of RNA. TCRdb analysed the immunoSEQ multiplex PCR reads with MiXCR anew, one entry per CDR3 protein. Among roughly 100,000 distinct CDR3 sequences listed, around 94% were seen once. The J gene is TRBJ1-2, the V gene TRBV5-6; D is undetermined. This clonotype originated in a human donor with Susac syndrome. Material for sequencing was CD8+ T cells from PBMCs. CDR3 residues: CASSGLGDYGYTF. CDR3 DNA: TGTGCCAGCAGCGGGCTTGGGGACTATGGCTACACCTTC.